This T cell receptor (beta chain) is drawn from a study of T cells after yellow fever vaccination. One entry per CDR3 protein results from TCRdb running MiXCR on the 5' RACE reads. The sample has 200,000 to 300,000 distinct CDR3 sequences, 13% seen once; the top ten hold about 0.51%. This CDR3 has 15 amino acids. Deletions cut 4 bases from V and 2 bases from J, with 11 bases between. In germline, CDR1 is LNHNV, CDR2 YYDKDF (reference sequence). The specimen comprised CD4+ T cells sorted from PBMCs, sampled 45 days after the yellow fever booster vaccination. This TCR was recovered from a man aged 30 to 45 who received the YFV17D yellow fever vaccine. The rearrangement joins TRBV15 to TRBJ2-2, with D maybe TRBD1 (6 bases). The CDR3, as DNA: TGTGCCACCAGCAAGGACAGACTAAACACCGGGGAGCTGTTTTTT. As protein: CATSKDRLNTGELFF.